This T cell receptor (beta chain) was recorded in a study of CD8 T cells in ankylosing spondylitis. Broader study findings: Clones linked to the disease showed a CD8+ phenotype. They occurred at relatively low frequencies in peripheral blood. What seemed typical of ankylosing spondylitis blood was a TCR beta motif built from under 10 highly homologous variants. A number of the motif variants had already been described in reactive arthritis synovial fluid and blood. Clones linked to disease were reported to show significant enrichment in matched ankylosing spondylitis synovial fluid.

This clonotype was recorded many times. Its antigen is currently unknown. MiXCR, applied by TCRdb to the 5' RACE reads, yields one record per CDR3 protein. Here the sample spans fewer than 550,000 distinct CDR3 sequences, about 5.4% being singletons. The V gene's germline CDR1 is MNHEY and CDR2 SVGEGT. Trimming removed 1 base from V and 8 bases from J, with 8 bases in between. This CDR3 has 12 amino acids. The sequence came from a male donor with ankylosing spondylitis. The chain employs TRBV6-2 or TRBV6-3 and TRBJ1-2; a weak D match, TRBD1 (6 bases). Input material: blood, either unsorted or a sorted T cell fraction (not recorded which). CDR3 DNA: TGTGCCAGCAGTTACTACGGGGGCGGCTACACCTTC. This translates into CASSYYGGGYTF.